The T cell receptor beta chain under discussion was sequenced for a study of shared clonotypes between healthy human individuals. Study-wide results and caveats: Clonotypes that were shared across a few donors made up around 5% of naive CD4 clonotypes.

Repertoires were generated with immunoSEQ multiplex PCR, while TCRdb's copy carries only in-frame clones and drops some. The table shows more than 550,000 clones, with around 90% occurring only once. A word on this clone: The antigen remains unidentified.

With 5 bases removed from V and 2 bases from J, the gap between germline ends came to 6 bases. The length of the CDR3 is 12 residues. Per the germline V gene, CDR1 is LNHDA and CDR2 is SQIVND (reference sequence). The sequenced material came from memory CD8+ T cells from PBMCs. Sample subset: CD45RO+ cells pooled with CCR7-negative TemRA cells. The origin of this receptor is a man aged 18 to 29 in good health. Some clones in this sample may be carry-over from other donors' samples. V gene TRBV19 combines with J gene TRBJ1-1, with no clear D. The CDR3 spells CASSEANTEAFF. The CDR3 DNA is TGTGCCAGTAGTGAGGCCAACACTGAAGCTTTCTTT.